A single sample is the source of the 6 T cell receptor beta chains below, sequenced in a study of tumor-infiltrating lymphocytes in localized non-small cell lung cancer. Data came from immunoSEQ multiplex PCR; TCRdb stores just in-frame clones and leaves some out. The table shows about 16,000 clones, with roughly 72% occurring only once. Source material: lung tumor tissue. These receptors were obtained from a human donor with non-small cell lung cancer.

This rearrangement joins TRBV5-4 to TRBJ2-1; D not resolved. Trimming stripped 4 bases from V and 2 bases from J, with 7 bases between. CDR1 and CDR2 (germline): SGHNT, YYREEE (reference sequence). CDR3 length equals 13 residues. The DNA for the CDR3 is TGTGCCAGCAGCCGAACTCCCTACAATGAGCAGTTCTTC. It specifies CASSRTPYNEQFF.

The gene calls are TRBV7-2 and TRBJ2-4, with 7 nucleotides matching TRBD1. The V and J ends lost 3 bases and 0 bases, in that order; junction bases with no gene match: 2. The CDR3 contains 15 residues. Germline V gives CDR1 SGHTA, CDR2 FQGNSA. The CDR3 bases are TGTGCCAGCAGCTTGGGGGACAGAGCCAAAAACATTCAGTACTTC. This codes for CASSLGDRAKNIQYF. The variable domain in full, completed from reference TRBV7-2 and TRBJ2-4, reads GAGVSQSPSNKVTEKGKDVELRCDPISGHTALYWYRQSLGQGLEFLIYFQGNSAPDKSGLPSDRFSAERTGGSVSTLTIQRTQQEDSAVYLCASSLGDRAKNIQYFGAGTRLSVL.

The chain has TRBV6-6 and TRBJ1-2, with 10 bases identical to TRBD1. There are 16 residues in the CDR3. CDR1 is MNHNY and CDR2 is SVGAGI in the germline V gene (reference sequence). V shed 2 bases and J 3 bases; nucleotides not matched to a gene: 6. The DNA for the CDR3 is TGTGCCAGCAGTTACGTCTTGGGACAGGGGCACTATGGCTACACCTTC. Protein sequence: CASSYVLGQGHYGYTF.

In nucleotides, the CDR3 is TGTGCCAGCACCAGACAGGGGTCATCGAATCAGCCCCAGCATTTT. This encodes CASTRQGSSNQPQHF. The V call is TRBV5-6, the J call TRBJ1-5; 8 nucleotides align to TRBD1. J lost 4 bases, V lost 6 bases, and 9 bases had no gene match. This CDR3 region has 15 residues. Germline loops: CDR1 SGHDT, CDR2 YYEEEE.

V is TRBV27 and J is TRBJ1-2, with a weak D call TRBD1 (5 bases). Germline CDR1 MNHEY, CDR2 SMNVEV (reference sequence). Trimming left V 4 bases short and J 6 bases short, with 12 bases between. This CDR3 contains 13 residues. Here the CDR3 DNA reads TGTGCCAGCAGTTCCCCAGGGCGCGATGGCTACACCTTC. Protein product: CASSSPGRDGYTF.

The sample holds one count of this clone. The chain recombines TRBV27 with TRBJ1-5; TRBD1 matches at 8 bases. V lost 2 bases and J lost 8; bases outside the gene matches: 5. From germline, CDR1 is MNHEY and CDR2 SMNVEV (reference sequence). The CDR3 contains 14 residues. DNA for the CDR3: TGTGCCAGCAGTTTAAACACAGGGGGAAAGCCCCAGCATTTT. It codes for CASSLNTGGKPQHF.